The clone carrying this TCR beta chain was counted only a few times. TCRdb re-called the 5' RACE reads with MiXCR, one entry per CDR3 protein. The sample includes fewer than 900,000 distinct CDR3 sequences, 15% to 20% of them seen just once. This specimen comes from a study of identical twins. The data also belong to a second study, concerning T cells expressing NK-cell markers. From that second work: Sorted CD3+CD56-NKG2C+, CD3+CD56+NKG2C- and CD3+CD56+NKG2C+ T cells were the source of the TCR beta repertoires. Of the CD8+ T cells in more than five donors, about 1.0-7.0% belonged to dominant NKG2C+ clonotypes. A few of the donors also had these clonotypes leading their CD3+CD56-NKG2C+ fraction.

The sequence was collected from a woman between 18 and 29 years old in good health. Sequencing was carried out using PBMCs.

The CDR3 sequence is CASSPDTHEQYF. CDR3 sequence (DNA): TGTGCCAGCAGTCCAGACACTCACGAGCAGTACTTC. This chain joins TRBV12-3 or TRBV12-4 and TRBJ2-7; D is unresolved. The CDR3 length is 12 residues. The germline V and J ends were trimmed by 5 bases and 5 bases, with 10 bases remaining between them.